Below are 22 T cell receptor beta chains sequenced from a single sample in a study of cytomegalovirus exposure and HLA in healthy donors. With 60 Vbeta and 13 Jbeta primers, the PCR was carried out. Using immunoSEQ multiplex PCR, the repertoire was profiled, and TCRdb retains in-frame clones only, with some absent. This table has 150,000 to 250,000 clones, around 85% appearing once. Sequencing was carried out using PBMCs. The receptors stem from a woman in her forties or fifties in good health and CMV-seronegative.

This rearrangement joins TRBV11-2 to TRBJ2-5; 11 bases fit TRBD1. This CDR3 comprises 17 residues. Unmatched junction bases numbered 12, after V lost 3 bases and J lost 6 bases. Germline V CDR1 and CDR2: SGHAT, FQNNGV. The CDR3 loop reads CASSFNPDRGPRKTQYF. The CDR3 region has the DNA TGTGCCAGCAGCTTTAATCCGGACAGGGGGCCAAGGAAGACCCAGTACTTC.

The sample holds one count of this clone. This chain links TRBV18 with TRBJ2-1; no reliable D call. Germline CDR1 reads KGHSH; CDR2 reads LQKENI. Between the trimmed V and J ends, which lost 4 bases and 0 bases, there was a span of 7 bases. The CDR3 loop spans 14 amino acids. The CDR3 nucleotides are TGTGCCAGCTCACTAGAGAGCTCCTACAATGAGCAGTTCTTC. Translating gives CASSLESSYNEQFF.

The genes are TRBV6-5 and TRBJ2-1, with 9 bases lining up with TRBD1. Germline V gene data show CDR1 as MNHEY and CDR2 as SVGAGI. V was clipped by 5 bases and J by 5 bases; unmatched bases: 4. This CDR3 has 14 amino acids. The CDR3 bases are TGTGCCAGCAGTCGTGACAGGGGGAACAATGAGCAGTTCTTC. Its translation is CASSRDRGNNEQFF.

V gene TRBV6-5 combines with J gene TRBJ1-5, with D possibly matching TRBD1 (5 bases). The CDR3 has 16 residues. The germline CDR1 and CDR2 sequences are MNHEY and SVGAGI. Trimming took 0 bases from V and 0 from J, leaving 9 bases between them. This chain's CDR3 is CASSYSRGGSNQPQHF. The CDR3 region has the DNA TGTGCCAGCAGTTACTCAAGGGGTGGTAGCAATCAGCCCCAGCATTTT.

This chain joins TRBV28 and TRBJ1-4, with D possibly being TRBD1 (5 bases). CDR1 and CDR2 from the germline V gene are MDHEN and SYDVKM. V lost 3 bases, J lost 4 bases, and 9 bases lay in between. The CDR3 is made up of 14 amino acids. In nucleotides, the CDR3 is TGTGCCAGCAGTTTTCAGGGTCTTAATGAAAAACTGTTTTTT. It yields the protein CASSFQGLNEKLFF.

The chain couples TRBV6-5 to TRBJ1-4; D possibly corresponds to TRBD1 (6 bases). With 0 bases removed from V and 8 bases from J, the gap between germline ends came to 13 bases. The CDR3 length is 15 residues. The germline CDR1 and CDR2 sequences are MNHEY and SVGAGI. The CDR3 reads CASSYSWGPQEKLFF. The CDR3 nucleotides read TGTGCCAGCAGTTACTCGTGGGGGCCACAGGAAAAACTGTTTTTT.

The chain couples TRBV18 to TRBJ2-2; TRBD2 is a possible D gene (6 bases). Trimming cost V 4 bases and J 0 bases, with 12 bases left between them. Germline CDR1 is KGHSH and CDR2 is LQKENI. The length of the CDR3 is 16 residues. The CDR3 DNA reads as TGTGCCAGCTCACGACTAGGGACCACGAACACCGGGGAGCTGTTTTTT. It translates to CASSRLGTTNTGELFF.

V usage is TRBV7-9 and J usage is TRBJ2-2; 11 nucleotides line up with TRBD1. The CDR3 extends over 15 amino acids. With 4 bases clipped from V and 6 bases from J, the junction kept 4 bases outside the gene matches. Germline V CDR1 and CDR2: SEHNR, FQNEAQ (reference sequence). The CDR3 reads CASSSGQGAAGELFF. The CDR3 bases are TGTGCCAGCAGCTCCGGACAGGGGGCCGCCGGGGAGCTGTTTTTT.

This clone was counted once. In nucleotides, the CDR3 is TGTGCCAGCAGTGAAGCGGCAGGGAACAACTATGGCTACACCTTC. Protein: CASSEAAGNNYGYTF. The chain employs TRBV6-1 and TRBJ1-2, with a weak D call TRBD1 (5 bases). The germline V gene encodes CDR1 MNHNS and CDR2 SASEGT. The CDR3 has 15 residues. Trimming cost V 0 bases and J 2 bases, with 10 bases left between them.

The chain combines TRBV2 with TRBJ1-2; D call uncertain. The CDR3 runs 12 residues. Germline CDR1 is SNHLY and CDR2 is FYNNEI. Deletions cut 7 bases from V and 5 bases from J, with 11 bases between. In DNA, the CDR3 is TGTGCCAGCATGGAGACGCCGTATGGCTACACCTTC. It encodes CASMETPYGYTF.

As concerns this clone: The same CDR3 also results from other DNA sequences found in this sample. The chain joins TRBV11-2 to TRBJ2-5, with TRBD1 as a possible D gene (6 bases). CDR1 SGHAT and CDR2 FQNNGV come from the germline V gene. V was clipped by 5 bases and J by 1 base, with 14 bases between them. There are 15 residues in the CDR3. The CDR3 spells CASSPRRTVQETQYF. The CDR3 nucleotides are TGTGCCAGCAGCCCTAGACGGACAGTCCAAGAGACCCAGTACTTC.

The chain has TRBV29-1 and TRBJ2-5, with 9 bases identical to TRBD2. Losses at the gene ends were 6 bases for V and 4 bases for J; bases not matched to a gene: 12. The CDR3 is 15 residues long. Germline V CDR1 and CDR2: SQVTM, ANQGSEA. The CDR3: CSVSAGGGGLETQYF. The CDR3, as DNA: TGCAGCGTATCGGCGGGAGGGGGGGGCTTAGAGACCCAGTACTTC.

CDR3 coding DNA: TGTGCCAGCAGCCTAGCGGGAGTTGATACAGATACGCAGTATTTT. Translating it yields CASSLAGVDTDTQYF. V and J are TRBV2 and TRBJ2-3, with 10 bases that match TRBD2. The junction had 6 bases not matched to a gene; V was cut back by 6 bases and J by 3 bases. The germline V gene encodes CDR1 SNHLY and CDR2 FYNNEI. CDR3 length: 15 amino acids.

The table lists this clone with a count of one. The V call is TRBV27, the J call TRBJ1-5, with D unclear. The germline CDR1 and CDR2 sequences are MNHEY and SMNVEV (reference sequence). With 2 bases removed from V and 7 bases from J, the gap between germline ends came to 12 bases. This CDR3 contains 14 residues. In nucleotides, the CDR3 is TGTGCCAGCAGTTTAAGAGGGTCGGGGCAGCCCCAGCATTTT. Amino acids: CASSLRGSGQPQHF.

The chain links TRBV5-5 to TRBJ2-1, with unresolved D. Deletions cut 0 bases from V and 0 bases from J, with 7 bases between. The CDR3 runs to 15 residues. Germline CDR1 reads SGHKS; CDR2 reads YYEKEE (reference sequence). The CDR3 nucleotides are TGTGCCAGCAGCTTGGTTCTGAGCTCCTACAATGAGCAGTTCTTC. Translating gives CASSLVLSSYNEQFF.

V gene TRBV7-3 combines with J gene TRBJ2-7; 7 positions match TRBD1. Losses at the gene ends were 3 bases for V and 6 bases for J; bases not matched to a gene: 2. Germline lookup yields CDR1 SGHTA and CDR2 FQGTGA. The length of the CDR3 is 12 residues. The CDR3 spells CASSFSGGEQYF. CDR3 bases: TGTGCCAGCAGCTTTTCAGGGGGCGAGCAGTACTTC.

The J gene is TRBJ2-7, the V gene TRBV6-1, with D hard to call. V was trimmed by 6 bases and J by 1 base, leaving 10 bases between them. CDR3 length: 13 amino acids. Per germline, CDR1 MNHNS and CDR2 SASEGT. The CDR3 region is CASSPSSSYEQYF. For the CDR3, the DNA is TGTGCCAGCAGCCCTTCTAGTTCCTACGAGCAGTACTTC.

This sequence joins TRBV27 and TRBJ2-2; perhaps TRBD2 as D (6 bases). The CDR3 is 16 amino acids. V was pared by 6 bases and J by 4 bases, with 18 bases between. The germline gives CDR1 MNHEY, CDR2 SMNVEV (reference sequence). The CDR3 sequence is CASRSGTGDGTGELFF. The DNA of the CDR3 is TGTGCCAGCAGATCCGGCACGGGGGACGGCACCGGGGAGCTGTTTTTT.

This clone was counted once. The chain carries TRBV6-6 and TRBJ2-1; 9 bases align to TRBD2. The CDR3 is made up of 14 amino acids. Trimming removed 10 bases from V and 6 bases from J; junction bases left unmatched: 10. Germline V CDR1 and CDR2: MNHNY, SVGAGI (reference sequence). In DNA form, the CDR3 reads TGTGCCACCAAGGGGACTAGCTCCCCCAATGAGCAGTTCTTC. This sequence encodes CATKGTSSPNEQFF.

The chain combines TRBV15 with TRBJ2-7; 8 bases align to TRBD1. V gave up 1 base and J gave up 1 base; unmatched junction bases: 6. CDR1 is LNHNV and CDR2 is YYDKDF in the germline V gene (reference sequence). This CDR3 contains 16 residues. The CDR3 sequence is CATSRGPGTGSYEQYF. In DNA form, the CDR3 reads TGTGCCACCAGCAGAGGACCCGGGACAGGTTCCTACGAGCAGTACTTC.

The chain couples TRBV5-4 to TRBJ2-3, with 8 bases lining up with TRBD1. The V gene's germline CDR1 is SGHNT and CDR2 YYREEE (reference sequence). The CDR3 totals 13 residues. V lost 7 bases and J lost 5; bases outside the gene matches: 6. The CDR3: CASGPQGGDTQYF. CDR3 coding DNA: TGTGCCAGCGGACCACAGGGGGGAGATACGCAGTATTTT.

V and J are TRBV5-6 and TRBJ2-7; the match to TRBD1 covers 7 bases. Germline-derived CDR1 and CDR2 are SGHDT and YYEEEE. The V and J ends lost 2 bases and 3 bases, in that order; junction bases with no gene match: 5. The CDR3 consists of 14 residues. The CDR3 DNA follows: TGTGCCAGCAGCTTTCGGACAGGAGACTACGAGCAGTACTTC. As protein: CASSFRTGDYEQYF. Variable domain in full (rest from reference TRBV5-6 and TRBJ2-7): DAGVTQSPTHLIKTRGQQVTLRCSPKSGHDTVSWYQQALGQGPQFIFQYYEEEERQRGNFPDRFSGHQFPNYSSELNVNALLLGDSALYLCASSFRTGDYEQYFGPGTRLTVT.